The 8 T cell receptor beta chains below come from one sample, sequenced in a study of PD-1 blockade in classical Hodgkin lymphoma. Every patient relapsed after autologous stem cell transplantation, and brentuximab vedotin exposure varied. The data were produced by immunoSEQ multiplex PCR, yet TCRdb's version contains in-frame clones alone and is incomplete. Seen here are 20,000 to 30,000 clones, roughly 80% observed once, and the top ten hold 8%. The source material was peripheral blood mononuclear cells (PBMCs), sampled before the second cycle of nivolumab. These receptors all stem from a human donor with classical Hodgkin lymphoma.

The genes are TRBV11-3 and TRBJ1-3; D unclear. V was pared by 3 bases and J by 1 base, with 4 bases between. The germline gives CDR1 SGHNT, CDR2 YENEEA. CDR3 length: 13 residues. The CDR3 here is CASSLRSGNTIYF. In DNA, the CDR3 is TGTGCCAGCAGCTTGCGGTCTGGAAACACCATATATTTT.

The rearrangement uses TRBV6-1 and TRBJ2-1, with D perhaps TRBD1 (5 bases). Trimming removed 7 bases from V and 2 bases from J, with 9 bases in between. This CDR3 region has 13 residues. Germline V gene sequence: CDR1 MNHNS, CDR2 SASEGT. CDR3 nucleotide sequence: TGTGCCAGCACCCAGGGCCCCTACAATGAGCAGTTCTTC. Translated: CASTQGPYNEQFF.

The gene calls are TRBV28 and TRBJ2-1; 15 bases fit TRBD2. V dropped 6 bases and J dropped 1; count of bases not matched to a gene: 10. Looked up from germline, CDR1 is MDHEN and CDR2 is SYDVKM. The CDR3 has 19 residues. CDR3 in amino acids: CASSSEGLAGGPSYNEQFF. Written as DNA, the CDR3 is TGTGCCAGCAGCTCCGAGGGACTAGCGGGAGGACCATCCTACAATGAGCAGTTCTTC.

The V and J genes are TRBV19 and TRBJ2-4, with D unresolved. This CDR3 is 15 amino acids long. With 5 bases removed from V and 4 bases from J, the gap between germline ends came to 15 bases. From germline, CDR1 is LNHDA and CDR2 SQIVND (reference sequence). The DNA for the CDR3 is TGTGCCAGTAGTCCAAACGGGCACGGAAAAAACATTCAGTACTTC. This sequence encodes CASSPNGHGKNIQYF.

The chain has TRBV4-2 and TRBJ1-4; D perhaps matches TRBD1 (6 bases). Germline loops: CDR1 LGHNA, CDR2 YNFKEQ. The CDR3 totals 16 residues. Trimming cost V 4 bases and J 7 bases, with 19 bases left between them. CDR3 loop: CASSPTGNRVTEKLFF. The CDR3 DNA reads as TGTGCCAGCAGCCCGACCGGAAACAGGGTCACTGAAAAACTGTTTTTT.

CDR3 nucleotide sequence: TGCGCCAGCAGCCAAGAGCCCCGGAGCGTTGTGTACGAGCAGTACTTC. Protein: CASSQEPRSVVYEQYF. The chain uses TRBV4-1 and TRBJ2-7; unclear D gene. The CDR3 loop spans 16 amino acids. The germline CDR1 and CDR2 sequences are MGHRA and YSYEKL. Trimming removed 0 bases at V and 4 bases at J, with 16 bases between.

The chain couples TRBV5-6 to TRBJ2-2; D remains unclear. Trimming cost V 2 bases and J 0 bases, with 8 bases left between them. This CDR3 has 15 amino acids. Germline assignment: CDR1 SGHDT and CDR2 YYEEEE. The DNA of the CDR3 is TGTGCCAGCAGCTTCTCCCAAGCGAACACCGGGGAGCTGTTTTTT. Residues: CASSFSQANTGELFF.

The chain carries TRBV5-1 and TRBJ2-7; D remains unclear. The V end lost 3 bases, the J end lost 2 bases, and 15 bases lay between the germline ends. This CDR3 comprises 15 residues. Per the germline V gene, CDR1 is SGHRS and CDR2 is YFSETQ. CDR3 bases: TGCGCCAGCAGCTCCTACCCACGCGGCGCCTACGAGCAGTACTTC. Protein: CASSSYPRGAYEQYF.